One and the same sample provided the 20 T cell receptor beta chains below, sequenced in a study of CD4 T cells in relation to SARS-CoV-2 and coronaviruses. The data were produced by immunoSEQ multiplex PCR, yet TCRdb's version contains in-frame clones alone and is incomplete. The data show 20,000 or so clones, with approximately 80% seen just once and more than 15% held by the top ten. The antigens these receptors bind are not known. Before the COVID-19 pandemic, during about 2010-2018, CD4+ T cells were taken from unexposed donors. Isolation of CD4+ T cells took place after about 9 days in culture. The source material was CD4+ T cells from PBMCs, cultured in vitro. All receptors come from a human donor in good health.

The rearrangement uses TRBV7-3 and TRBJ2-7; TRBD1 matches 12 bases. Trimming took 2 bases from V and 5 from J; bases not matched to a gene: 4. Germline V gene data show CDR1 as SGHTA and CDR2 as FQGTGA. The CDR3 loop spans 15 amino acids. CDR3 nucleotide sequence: TGTGCCAGCAGCTTACAGGGACAGGGGGCCAACGAGCAGTACTTC. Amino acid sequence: CASSLQGQGANEQYF.

CDR3 sequence (DNA): TGCGCCAGCAGCCACATTAGCGGGAGGGTCACCGGGGAGCTGTTTTTT. Its protein is CASSHISGRVTGELFF. The chain employs TRBV4-1 and TRBJ2-2; 11 bases fit TRBD2. This CDR3 region has 16 residues. Germline V CDR1 and CDR2: MGHRA, YSYEKL. V gave up 3 bases and J gave up 4 bases; unmatched junction bases: 4.

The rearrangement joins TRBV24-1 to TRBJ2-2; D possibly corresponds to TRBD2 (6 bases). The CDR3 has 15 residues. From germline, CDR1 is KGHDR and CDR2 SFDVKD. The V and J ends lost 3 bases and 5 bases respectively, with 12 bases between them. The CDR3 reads CATSDVREDTGELFF. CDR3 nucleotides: TGTGCCACCAGTGATGTCAGGGAGGATACCGGGGAGCTGTTTTTT.

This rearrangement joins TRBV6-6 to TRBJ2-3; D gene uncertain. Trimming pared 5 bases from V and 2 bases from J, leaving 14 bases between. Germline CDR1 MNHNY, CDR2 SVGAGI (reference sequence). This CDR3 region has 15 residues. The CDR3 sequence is CASSRDLAPTDTQYF. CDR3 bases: TGTGCCAGCAGTCGAGACTTGGCCCCCACAGATACGCAGTATTTT.

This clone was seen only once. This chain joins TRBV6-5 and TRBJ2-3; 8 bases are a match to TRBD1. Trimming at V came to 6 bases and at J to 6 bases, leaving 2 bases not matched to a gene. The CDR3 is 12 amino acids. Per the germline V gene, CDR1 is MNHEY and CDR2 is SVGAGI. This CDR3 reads CASSPGGDTQYF. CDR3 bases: TGTGCCAGCAGCCCAGGGGGCGATACGCAGTATTTT.

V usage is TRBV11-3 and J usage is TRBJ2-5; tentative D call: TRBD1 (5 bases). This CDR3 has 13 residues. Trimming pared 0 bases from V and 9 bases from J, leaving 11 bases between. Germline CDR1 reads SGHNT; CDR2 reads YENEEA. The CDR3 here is CASSLDQQAPQYF. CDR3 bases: TGTGCCAGCAGCTTAGATCAACAGGCCCCCCAGTACTTC.

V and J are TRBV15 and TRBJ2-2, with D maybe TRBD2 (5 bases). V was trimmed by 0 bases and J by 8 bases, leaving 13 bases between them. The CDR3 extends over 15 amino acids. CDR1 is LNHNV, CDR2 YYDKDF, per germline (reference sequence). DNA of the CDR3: TGTGCCACCAGCAGAGATCTTGAGGGCTCGGGGGAGCTGTTTTTT. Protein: CATSRDLEGSGELFF. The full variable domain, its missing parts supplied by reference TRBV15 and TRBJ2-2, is DAMVIQNPRYQVTQFGKPVTLSCSQTLNHNVMYWYQQKSSQAPKLLFHYYDKDFNNEADTPDNFQSRRPNTSFCFLDIRSPGLGDTAMYLCATSRDLEGSGELFFGEGSRLTVL.

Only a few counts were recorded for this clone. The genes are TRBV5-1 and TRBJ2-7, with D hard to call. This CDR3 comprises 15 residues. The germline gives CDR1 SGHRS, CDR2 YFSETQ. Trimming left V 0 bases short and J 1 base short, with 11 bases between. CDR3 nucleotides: TGCGCCAGCAGCTTGGGCCGGACGGATTCCTACGAGCAGTACTTC. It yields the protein CASSLGRTDSYEQYF.

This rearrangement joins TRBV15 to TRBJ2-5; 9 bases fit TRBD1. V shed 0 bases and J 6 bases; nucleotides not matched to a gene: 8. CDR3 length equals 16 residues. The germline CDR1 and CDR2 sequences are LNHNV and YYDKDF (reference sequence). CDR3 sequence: CATSRDLGQGGQTQYF. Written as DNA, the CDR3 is TGTGCCACCAGCAGAGATCTGGGACAGGGTGGCCAGACCCAGTACTTC.

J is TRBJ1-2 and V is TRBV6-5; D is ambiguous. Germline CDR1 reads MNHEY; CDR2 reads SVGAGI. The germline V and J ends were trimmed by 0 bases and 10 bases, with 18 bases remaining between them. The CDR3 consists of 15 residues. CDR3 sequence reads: CASSYSGSVPGSYTF. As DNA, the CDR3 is TGTGCCAGCAGTTACTCAGGGTCAGTCCCCGGGTCCTACACCTTC.

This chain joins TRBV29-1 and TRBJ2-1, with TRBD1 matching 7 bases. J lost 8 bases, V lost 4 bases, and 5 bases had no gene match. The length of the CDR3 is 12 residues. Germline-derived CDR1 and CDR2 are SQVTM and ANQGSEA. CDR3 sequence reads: CSVGGQRDEQFF. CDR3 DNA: TGCAGCGTTGGGGGACAGAGGGATGAGCAGTTCTTC.

The CDR3 is CASSLSIGSVSTDTQYF. Here the CDR3 DNA reads TGTGCCAGCAGCTTAAGTATCGGGTCGGTAAGCACAGATACGCAGTATTTT. The chain employs TRBV7-9 and TRBJ2-3; D remains unclear. The V and J ends lost 2 bases and 0 bases respectively, with 15 bases between them. The CDR3 covers 17 residues. CDR1 SEHNR and CDR2 FQNEAQ come from the germline V gene (reference sequence).

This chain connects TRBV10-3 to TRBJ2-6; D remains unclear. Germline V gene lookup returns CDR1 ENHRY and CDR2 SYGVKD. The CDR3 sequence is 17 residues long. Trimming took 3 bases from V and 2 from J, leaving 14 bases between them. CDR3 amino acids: CAISESGLRAGANVLTF. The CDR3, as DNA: TGTGCCATCAGTGAATCAGGTCTTCGTGCTGGGGCCAACGTCCTGACTTTC.

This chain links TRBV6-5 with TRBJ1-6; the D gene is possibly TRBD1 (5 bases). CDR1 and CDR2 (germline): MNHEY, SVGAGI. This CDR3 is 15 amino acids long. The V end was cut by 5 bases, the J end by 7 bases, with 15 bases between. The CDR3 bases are TGTGCCAGCAGTCCCCAGGGCCTTCGGAATTCACCCCTCCACTTT. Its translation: CASSPQGLRNSPLHF.

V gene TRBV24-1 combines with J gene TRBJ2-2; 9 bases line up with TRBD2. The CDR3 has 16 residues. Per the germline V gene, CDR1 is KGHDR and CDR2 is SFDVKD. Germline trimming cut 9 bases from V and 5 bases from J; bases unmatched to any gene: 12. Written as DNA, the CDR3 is TGTGCCACCCAGGACGCGGGAGGGGGTCTGACCGGGGAGCTGTTTTTT. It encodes CATQDAGGGLTGELFF.

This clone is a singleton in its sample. The CDR3 bases are TGCAGTGCTAGTTCTGGGTTTGGCTACACCTTC. Amino acid sequence: CSASSGFGYTF. The rearrangement joins TRBV20-1 to TRBJ1-2; no definite D call. Trimming cost V 3 bases and J 7 bases, with 9 bases left between them. CDR3 length equals 11 residues. Germline V CDR1 and CDR2: DFQATT, SNEGSKA (reference sequence).

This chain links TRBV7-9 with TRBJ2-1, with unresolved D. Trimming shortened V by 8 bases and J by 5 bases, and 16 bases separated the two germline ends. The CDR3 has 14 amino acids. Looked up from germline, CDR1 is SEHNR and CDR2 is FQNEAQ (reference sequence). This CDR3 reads CASFPLILDNEQFF. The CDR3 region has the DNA TGTGCCAGCTTCCCCCTGATACTCGACAATGAGCAGTTCTTC.

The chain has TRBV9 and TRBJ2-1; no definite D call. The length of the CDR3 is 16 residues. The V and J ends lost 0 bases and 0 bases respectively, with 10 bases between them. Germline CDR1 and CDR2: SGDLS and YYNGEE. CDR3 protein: CASSVVSPGSYNEQFF. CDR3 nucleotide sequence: TGTGCCAGCAGCGTAGTATCTCCCGGCTCCTACAATGAGCAGTTCTTC.

CDR3 loop: CSVAGHPSNQPQHF. The CDR3 coding sequence is TGCAGCGTCGCGGGACATCCTAGCAATCAGCCCCAGCATTTT. This chain joins TRBV29-1 and TRBJ1-5; D might be TRBD1 (6 bases). V lost 6 bases and J lost 0, with 12 bases in between. Germline V gene data show CDR1 as SQVTM and CDR2 as ANQGSEA. CDR3 length: 14 residues. The full variable domain, rest sourced from reference TRBV29-1 and TRBJ1-5, is SAVISQKPSRDICQRGTSLTIQCQVDSQVTMMFWYRQQPGQSLTLIATANQGSEATYESGFVIDKFPISRPNLTFSTLTVSNMSPEDSSIYLCSVAGHPSNQPQHFGDGTRLSIL.

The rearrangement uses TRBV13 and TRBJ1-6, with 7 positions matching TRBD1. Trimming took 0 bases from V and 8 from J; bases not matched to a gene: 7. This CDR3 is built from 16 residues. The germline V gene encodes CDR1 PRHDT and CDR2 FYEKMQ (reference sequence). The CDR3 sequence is CASSLGRQGRDSPLHF. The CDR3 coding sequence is TGTGCCAGCAGCTTAGGCCGACAGGGTCGGGATTCACCCCTCCACTTT.